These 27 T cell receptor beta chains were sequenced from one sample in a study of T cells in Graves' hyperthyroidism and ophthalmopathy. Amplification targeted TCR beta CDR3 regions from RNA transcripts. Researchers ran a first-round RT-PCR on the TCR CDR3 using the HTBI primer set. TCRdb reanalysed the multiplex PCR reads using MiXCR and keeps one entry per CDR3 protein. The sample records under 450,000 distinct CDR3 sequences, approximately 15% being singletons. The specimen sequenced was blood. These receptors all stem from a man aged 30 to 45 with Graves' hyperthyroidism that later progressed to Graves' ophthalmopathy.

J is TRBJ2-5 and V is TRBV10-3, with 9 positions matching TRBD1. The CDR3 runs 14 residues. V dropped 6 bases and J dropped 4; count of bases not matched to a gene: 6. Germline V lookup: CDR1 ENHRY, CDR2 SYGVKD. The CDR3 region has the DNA TGTGCCATCAGAGAACAGGGGGCCCGAGAGACCCAGTACTTC. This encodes CAIREQGARETQYF.

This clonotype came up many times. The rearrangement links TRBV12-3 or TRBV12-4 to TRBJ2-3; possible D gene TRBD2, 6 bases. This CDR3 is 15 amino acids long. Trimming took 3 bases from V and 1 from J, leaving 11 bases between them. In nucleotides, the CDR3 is TGTGCCAGCAGTTTGGAGCGGGCGGGCACAGATACGCAGTATTTT. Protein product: CASSLERAGTDTQYF.

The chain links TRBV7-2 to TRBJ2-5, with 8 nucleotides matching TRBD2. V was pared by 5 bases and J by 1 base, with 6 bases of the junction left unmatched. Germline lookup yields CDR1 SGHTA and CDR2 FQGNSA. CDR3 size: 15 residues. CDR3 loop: CASSPTGGAQETQYF. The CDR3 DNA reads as TGTGCCAGCAGCCCAACCGGGGGGGCCCAAGAGACCCAGTACTTC.

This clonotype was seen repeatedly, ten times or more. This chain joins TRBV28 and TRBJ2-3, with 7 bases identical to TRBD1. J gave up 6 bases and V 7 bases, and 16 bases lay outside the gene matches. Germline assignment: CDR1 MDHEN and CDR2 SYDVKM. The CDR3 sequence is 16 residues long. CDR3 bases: TGTGCCAGCACCACTACCCTTGGACAGGAAGGCGATACGCAGTATTTT. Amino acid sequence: CASTTTLGQEGDTQYF.

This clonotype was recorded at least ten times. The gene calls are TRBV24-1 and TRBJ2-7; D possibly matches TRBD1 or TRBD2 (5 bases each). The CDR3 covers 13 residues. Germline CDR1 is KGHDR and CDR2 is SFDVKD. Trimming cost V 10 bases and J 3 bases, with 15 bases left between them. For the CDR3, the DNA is TGTGCCACAATGATCCGGGACGGCTACGAGCAGTACTTC. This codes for CATMIRDGYEQYF.

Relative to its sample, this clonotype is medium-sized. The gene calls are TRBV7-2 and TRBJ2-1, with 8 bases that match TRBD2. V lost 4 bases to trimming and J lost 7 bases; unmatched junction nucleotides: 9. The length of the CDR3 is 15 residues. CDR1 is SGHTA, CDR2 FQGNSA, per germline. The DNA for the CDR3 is TGTGCCAGCAGCTGGCTTCATAGCGGGACAAATGAGCAGTTCTTC. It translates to CASSWLHSGTNEQFF. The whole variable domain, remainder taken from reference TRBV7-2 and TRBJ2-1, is GAGVSQSPSNKVTEKGKDVELRCDPISGHTALYWYRQSLGQGLEFLIYFQGNSAPDKSGLPSDRFSAERTGGSVSTLTIQRTQQEDSAVYLCASSWLHSGTNEQFFGPGTRLTVL.

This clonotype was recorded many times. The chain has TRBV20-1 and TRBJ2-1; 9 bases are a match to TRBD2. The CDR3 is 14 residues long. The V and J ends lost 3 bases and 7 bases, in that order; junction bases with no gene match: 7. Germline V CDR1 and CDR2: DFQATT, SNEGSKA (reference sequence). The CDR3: CSARAGGPRNEQFF. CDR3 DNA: TGCAGTGCTAGGGCGGGGGGGCCGAGGAATGAGCAGTTCTTC.

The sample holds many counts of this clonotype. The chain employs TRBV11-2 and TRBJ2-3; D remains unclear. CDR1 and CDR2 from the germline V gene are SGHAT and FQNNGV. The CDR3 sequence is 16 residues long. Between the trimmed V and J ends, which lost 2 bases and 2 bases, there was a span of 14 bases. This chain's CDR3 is CASSLLRPGSTDTQYF. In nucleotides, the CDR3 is TGTGCCAGCAGCTTATTGAGACCGGGCTCCACAGATACGCAGTATTTT.

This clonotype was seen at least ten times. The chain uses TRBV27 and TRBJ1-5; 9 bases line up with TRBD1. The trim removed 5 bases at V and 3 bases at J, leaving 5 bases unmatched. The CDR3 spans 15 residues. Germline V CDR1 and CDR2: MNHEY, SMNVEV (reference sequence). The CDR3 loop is CASSPYRGPNQPQHF. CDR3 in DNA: TGTGCCAGCAGTCCATACAGGGGGCCCAATCAGCCCCAGCATTTT.

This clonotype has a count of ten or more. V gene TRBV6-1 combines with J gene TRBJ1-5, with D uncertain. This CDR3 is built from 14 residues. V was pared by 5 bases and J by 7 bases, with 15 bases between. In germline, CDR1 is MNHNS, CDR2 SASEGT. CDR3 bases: TGTGCCAGCAGTTTAATAGGAGGAGGACAGCCCCAGCATTTT. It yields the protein CASSLIGGGQPQHF.

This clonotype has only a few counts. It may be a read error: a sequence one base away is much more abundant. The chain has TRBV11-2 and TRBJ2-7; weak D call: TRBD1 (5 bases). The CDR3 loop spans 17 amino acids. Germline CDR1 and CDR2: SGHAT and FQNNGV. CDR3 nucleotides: TGTGCCAGCAGCTTAGAAGATAGGGGCCGGGTGGCCTACGAGCACTACTTC. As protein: CASSLEDRGRVAYEHYF.

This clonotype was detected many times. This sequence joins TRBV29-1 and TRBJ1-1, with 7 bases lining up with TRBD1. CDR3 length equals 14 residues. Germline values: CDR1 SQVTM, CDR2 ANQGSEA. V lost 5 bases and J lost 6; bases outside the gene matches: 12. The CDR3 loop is CSVSTGRSPPEAFF. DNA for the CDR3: TGCAGCGTTTCGACAGGGCGGTCGCCACCTGAAGCTTTCTTT. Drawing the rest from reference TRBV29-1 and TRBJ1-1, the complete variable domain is SAVISQKPSRDICQRGTSLTIQCQVDSQVTMMFWYRQQPGQSLTLIATANQGSEATYESGFVIDKFPISRPNLTFSTLTVSNMSPEDSSIYLCSVSTGRSPPEAFFGQGTRLTVV.

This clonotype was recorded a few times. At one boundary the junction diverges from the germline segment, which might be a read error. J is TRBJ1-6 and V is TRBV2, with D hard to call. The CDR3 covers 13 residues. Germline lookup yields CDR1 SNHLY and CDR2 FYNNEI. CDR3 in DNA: TGTGCCGGACGGGCGACCTACAATTCACCCCTCCACTTT. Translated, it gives CAGRATYNSPLHF. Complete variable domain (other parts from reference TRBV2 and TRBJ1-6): EPEVTQTPSHQVTQMGQEVILRCVPISNHLYFYWYRQILGQKVEFLVSFYNNEISEKSEIFDDQFSVERPDGSNFTLKIRSTKLEDSAMYFCAGRATYNSPLHFGNGTRLTVT.

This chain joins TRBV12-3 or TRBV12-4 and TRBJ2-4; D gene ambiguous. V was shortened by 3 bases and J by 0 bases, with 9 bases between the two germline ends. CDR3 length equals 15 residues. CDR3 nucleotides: TGTGCCAGCAGTTTTATTCCCGGAGCCAAAAACATTCAGTACTTC. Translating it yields CASSFIPGAKNIQYF.

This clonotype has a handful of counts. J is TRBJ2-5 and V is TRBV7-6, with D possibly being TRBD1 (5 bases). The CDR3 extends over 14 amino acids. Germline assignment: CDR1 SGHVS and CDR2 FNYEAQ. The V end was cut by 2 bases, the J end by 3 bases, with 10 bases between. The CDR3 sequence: CASSLSSGKETQYF. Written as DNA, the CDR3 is TGTGCCAGCAGCTTATCCTCAGGGAAAGAGACCCAGTACTTC.

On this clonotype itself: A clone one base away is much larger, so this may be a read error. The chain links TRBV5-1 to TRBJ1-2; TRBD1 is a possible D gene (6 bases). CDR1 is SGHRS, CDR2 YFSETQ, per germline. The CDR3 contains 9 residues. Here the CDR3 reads CTRDKGYTF. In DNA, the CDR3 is TGCACCAGGGACAAGGGCTACACCTTC.

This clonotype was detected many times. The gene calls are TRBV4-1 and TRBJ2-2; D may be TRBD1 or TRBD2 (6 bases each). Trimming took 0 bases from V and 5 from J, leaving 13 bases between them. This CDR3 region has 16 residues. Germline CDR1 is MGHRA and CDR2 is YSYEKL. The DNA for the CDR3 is TGCGCCAGCAGCCAAGATAACCGGGGGCTAACCGGGGAGCTGTTTTTT. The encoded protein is CASSQDNRGLTGELFF.

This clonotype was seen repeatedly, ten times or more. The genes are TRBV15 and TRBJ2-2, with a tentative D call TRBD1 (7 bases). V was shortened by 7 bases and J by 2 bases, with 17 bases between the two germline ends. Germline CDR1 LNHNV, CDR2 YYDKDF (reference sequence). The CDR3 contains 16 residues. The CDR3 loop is CATTRVEGANTGELFF. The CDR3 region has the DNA TGTGCCACCACACGGGTGGAGGGGGCTAACACCGGGGAGCTGTTTTTT.

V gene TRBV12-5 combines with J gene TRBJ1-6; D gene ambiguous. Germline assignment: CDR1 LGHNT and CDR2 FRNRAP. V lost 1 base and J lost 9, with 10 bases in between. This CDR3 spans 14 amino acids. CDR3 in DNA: TGTGCTAGTGGTTTGGGGCATAAGAGTTCACCCCTCCACTTT. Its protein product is CASGLGHKSSPLHF. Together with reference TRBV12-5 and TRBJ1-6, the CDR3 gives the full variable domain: DARVTQTPRHKVTEMGQEVTMRCQPILGHNTVFWYRQTMMQGLELLAYFRNRAPLDDSGMPKDRFSAEMPDATLATLKIQPSEPRDSAVYFCASGLGHKSSPLHFGNGTRLTVT.

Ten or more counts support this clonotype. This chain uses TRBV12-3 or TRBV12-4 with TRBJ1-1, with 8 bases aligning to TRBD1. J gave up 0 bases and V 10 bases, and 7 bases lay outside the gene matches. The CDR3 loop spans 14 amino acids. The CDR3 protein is CATYRGRLNTEAFF. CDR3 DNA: TGTGCCACCTACAGGGGGAGATTGAACACTGAAGCTTTCTTT.

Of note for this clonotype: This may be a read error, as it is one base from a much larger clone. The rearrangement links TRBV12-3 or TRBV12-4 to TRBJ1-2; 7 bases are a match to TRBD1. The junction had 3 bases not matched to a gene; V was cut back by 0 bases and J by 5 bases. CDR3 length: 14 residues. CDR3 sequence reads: CASSLAGQEYGYTF. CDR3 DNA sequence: TGTGCCAGCAGTTTAGCAGGACAGGAGTATGGCTACACCTTC.

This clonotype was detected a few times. CDR3 region: CASSYPGQGAEGYTF. Here the CDR3 DNA reads TGTGCCAGCAGTTACCCGGGACAGGGGGCTGAAGGCTACACCTTC. The chain combines TRBV6-6 with TRBJ1-2; TRBD1 agrees at 12 bases. The CDR3 runs 15 residues. Germline assignment: CDR1 MNHNY and CDR2 SVGAGI (reference sequence). Trimming removed 2 bases from V and 8 bases from J; junction bases left unmatched: 6.

This CDR3 reads CASSPSGQIGKLFF. The DNA of the CDR3 is TGTGCCAGCAGCCCTTCGGGACAAATCGGGAAACTGTTTTTT. The J gene is TRBJ1-4, the V gene TRBV3-1; D is perhaps TRBD1 (6 bases). Germline V lookup: CDR1 LGHDT, CDR2 YNNKEL (reference sequence). CDR3 length equals 14 residues. Between the trimmed V and J ends, which lost 4 bases and 11 bases, there was a span of 17 bases.

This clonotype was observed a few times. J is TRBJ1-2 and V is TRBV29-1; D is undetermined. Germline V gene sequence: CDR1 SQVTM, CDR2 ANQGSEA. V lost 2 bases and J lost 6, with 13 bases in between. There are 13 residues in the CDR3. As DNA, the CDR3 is TGCAGCGTTGAACGTTGGGTCGGCGATGGCTACACCTTC. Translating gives CSVERWVGDGYTF.

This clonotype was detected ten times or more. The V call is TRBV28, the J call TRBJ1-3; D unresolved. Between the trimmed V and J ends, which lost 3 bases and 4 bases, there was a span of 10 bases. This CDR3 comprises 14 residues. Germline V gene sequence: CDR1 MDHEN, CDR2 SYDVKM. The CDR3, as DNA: TGTGCCAGCAGTTTTCTGGGATCAGGAAACACCATATATTTT. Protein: CASSFLGSGNTIYF.

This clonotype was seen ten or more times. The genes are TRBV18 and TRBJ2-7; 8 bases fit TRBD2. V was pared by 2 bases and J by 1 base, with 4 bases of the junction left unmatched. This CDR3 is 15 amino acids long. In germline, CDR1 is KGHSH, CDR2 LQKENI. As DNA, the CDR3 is TGTGCCAGCTCACCAGAGGCGGGGGGTTCCTACGAGCAGTACTTC. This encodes CASSPEAGGSYEQYF.

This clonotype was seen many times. The CDR3 sequence is CASAAGRAGSYEQYF. The CDR3 DNA reads TGTGCCAGCGCCGCCGGTCGGGCGGGATCCTACGAGCAGTACTTC. The gene calls are TRBV28 and TRBJ2-7; D is possibly TRBD2 (6 bases). Per germline, CDR1 MDHEN and CDR2 SYDVKM. The CDR3 extends over 15 amino acids. Trimming removed 8 bases at V and 1 base at J, with 18 bases between.